This TCR beta chain was sequenced for a study of cytomegalovirus exposure and HLA in healthy donors. Study conclusions and caveats: Sequence variants that were highly shared formed a cluster that was likely a sequencing artifact. Analysis was carried out at a later point, and it linked a missense DCLRE1C variant to TCR beta V- and J-gene trimming.

After removal of 4 bases from V and 5 bases from J, the junction contained 12 bases not matched to a gene. The germline gives CDR1 MGHRA, CDR2 YSYEKL. This CDR3 has 16 residues. Vbeta (60) and Jbeta (13) primers were used in the PCR. Some clones are missing from TCRdb's copy, which holds only in-frame ones; the method was immunoSEQ multiplex PCR. The table has 150,000 to 200,000 clones, 78% seen once; the top ten hold approximately 3.1%. Note on this clone: Its antigen remains unknown.

What was sequenced was PBMCs. The receptor was derived from a middle-aged woman in good health and CMV-seronegative. The gene calls are TRBV4-1 and TRBJ1-2, with TRBD1 matching over 8 bases. This chain's CDR3 is CASSLYGQGGEYGYTF. Written as DNA, the CDR3 is TGCGCCAGCAGCCTATACGGACAGGGAGGCGAGTATGGCTACACCTTC.